This note documents a single TCR beta chain sequence. The target antigen is unknown. This sample was included in a study of cytomegalovirus exposure and HLA in healthy donors. This CDR3 has 19 residues. J was trimmed by 2 bases and V by 1 base; bases with no gene match: 10. Germline-derived CDR1 and CDR2 are LGHNA and YSLEER. In the PCR, 60 Vbeta and 13 Jbeta primers were used. Profiled with immunoSEQ multiplex PCR; TCRdb holds only in-frame clones, not every one. Found here are 90,000 to 120,000 clones, more than 65% of them singletons; the top ten hold more than 0.95%. Findings of the study overall: Most TCR sequences were rare, but some public TCRs occurred in many donors. It was about 150 TCR beta chains that were listed as cytomegalovirus-associated.

The clonotype originates from a young woman in good health and CMV-seronegative. Sequenced material: PBMCs. This chain joins TRBV4-3 and TRBJ1-3; 11 nucleotides line up with TRBD1. CDR3 DNA sequence: TGCGCCAGCAGCCAAGGGACAGGGGGCAGGAGGAGTACTGGAAACACCATATATTTT. Protein sequence: CASSQGTGGRRSTGNTIYF.